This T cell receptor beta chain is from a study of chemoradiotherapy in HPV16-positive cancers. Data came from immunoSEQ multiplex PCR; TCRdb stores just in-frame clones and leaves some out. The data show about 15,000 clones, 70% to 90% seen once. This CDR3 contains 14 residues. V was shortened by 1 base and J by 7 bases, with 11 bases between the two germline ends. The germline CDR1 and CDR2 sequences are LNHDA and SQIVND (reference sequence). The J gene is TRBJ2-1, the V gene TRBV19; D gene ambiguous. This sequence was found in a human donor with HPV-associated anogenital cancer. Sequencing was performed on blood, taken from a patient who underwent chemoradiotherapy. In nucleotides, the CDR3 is TGTGCCAGTAGTATAGCCGGTAGCAGGAATGAGCAGTTCTTC. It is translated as CASSIAGSRNEQFF.